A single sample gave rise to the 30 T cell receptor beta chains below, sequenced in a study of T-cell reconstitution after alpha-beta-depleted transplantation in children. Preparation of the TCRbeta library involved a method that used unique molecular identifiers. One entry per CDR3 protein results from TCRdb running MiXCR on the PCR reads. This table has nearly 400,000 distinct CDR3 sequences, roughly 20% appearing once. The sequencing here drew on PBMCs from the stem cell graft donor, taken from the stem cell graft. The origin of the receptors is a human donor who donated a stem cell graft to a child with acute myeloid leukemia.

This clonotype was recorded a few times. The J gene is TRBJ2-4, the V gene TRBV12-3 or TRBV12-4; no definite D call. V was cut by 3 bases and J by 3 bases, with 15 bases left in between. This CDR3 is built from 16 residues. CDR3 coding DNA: TGTGCCAGCAGTTTTCTCGGCAGGAGCCGCAAAAACATTCAGTACTTC. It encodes CASSFLGRSRKNIQYF.

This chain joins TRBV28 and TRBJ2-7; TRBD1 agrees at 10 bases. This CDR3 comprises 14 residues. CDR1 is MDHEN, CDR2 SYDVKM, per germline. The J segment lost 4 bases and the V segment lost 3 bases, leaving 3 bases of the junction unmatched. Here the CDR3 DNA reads TGTGCCAGCAGTTTCAGGACAGGGGGTTACGAGCAGTACTTC. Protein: CASSFRTGGYEQYF.

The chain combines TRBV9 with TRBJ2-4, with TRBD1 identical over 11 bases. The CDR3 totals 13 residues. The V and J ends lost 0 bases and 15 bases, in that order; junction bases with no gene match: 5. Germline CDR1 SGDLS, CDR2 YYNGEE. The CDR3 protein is CASSVADRGLLYF. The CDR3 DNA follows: TGTGCCAGCAGCGTAGCGGACAGGGGGCTCCTGTACTTC.

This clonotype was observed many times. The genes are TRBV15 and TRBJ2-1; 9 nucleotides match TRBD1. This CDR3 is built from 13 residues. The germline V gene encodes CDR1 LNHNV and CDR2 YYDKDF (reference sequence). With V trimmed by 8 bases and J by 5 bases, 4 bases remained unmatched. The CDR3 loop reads CATGTGTDNEQFF. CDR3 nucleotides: TGTGCCACCGGGACAGGGACGGACAATGAGCAGTTCTTC. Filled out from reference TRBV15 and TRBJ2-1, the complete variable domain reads DAMVIQNPRYQVTQFGKPVTLSCSQTLNHNVMYWYQQKSSQAPKLLFHYYDKDFNNEADTPDNFQSRRPNTSFCFLDIRSPGLGDTAMYLCATGTGTDNEQFFGPGTRLTVL.

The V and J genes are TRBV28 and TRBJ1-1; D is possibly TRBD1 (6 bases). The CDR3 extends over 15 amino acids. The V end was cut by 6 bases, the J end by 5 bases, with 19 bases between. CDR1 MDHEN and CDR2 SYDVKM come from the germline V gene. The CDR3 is CASSAFITGRTEAFF. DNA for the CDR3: TGTGCCAGCAGCGCATTCATCACAGGGCGGACTGAAGCTTTCTTT. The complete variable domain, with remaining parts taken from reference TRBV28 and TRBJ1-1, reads DVKVTQSSRYLVKRTGEKVFLECVQDMDHENMFWYRQDPGLGLRLIYFSYDVKMKEKGDIPEGYSVSREKKERFSLILESASTNQTSMYLCASSAFITGRTEAFFGQGTRLTVV.

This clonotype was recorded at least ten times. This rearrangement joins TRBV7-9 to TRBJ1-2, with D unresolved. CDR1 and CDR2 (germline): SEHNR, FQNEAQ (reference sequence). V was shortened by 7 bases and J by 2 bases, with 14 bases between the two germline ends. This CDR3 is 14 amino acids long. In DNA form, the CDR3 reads TGTGCCAGCATCCCGCAACGTGGAAACTATGGCTACACCTTC. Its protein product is CASIPQRGNYGYTF.

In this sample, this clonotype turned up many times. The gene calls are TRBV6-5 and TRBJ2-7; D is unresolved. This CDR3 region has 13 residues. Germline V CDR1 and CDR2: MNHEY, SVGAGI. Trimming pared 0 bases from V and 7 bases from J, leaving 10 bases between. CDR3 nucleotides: TGTGCCAGCAGTTACTCTTTCCGAGGAGAGCAGTACTTC. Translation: CASSYSFRGEQYF.

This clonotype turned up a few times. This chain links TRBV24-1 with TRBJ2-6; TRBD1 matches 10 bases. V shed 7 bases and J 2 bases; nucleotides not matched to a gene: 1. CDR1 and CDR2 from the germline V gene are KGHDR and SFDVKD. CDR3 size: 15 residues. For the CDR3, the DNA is TGTGCCACCAGGGGGACAGGGGCTGGGGCCAACGTCCTGACTTTC. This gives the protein CATRGTGAGANVLTF.

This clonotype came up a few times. The CDR3 loop reads CASSPGSRGYTF. CDR3 nucleotides: TGTGCCAGCAGCCCAGGGTCTCGGGGCTACACCTTC. The chain joins TRBV28 to TRBJ1-2, with D possibly being TRBD1 (5 bases). CDR1 and CDR2 (germline): MDHEN, SYDVKM. Trimming cost V 6 bases and J 8 bases, with 13 bases left between them. The CDR3 has 12 amino acids.

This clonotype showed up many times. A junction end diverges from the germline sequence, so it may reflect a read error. The CDR3 DNA is TGCAGCGTCGAAGGGTCTAAGCTAGGCCTAGACAATGAGCAGTTCTTC. Its protein product is CSVEGSKLGLDNEQFF. The J gene is TRBJ2-1, the V gene TRBV29-1; D is unclear. CDR1 and CDR2 from the germline V gene are SQVTM and ANQGSEA. The CDR3 contains 16 residues.

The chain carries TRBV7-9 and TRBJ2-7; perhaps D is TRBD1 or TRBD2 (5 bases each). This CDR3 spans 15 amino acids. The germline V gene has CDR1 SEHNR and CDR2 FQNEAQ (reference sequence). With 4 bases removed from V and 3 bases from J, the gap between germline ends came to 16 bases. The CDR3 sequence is CASSSDRDRDYEQYF. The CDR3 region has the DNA TGTGCCAGCAGCTCAGACCGGGACCGCGACTACGAGCAGTACTTC.

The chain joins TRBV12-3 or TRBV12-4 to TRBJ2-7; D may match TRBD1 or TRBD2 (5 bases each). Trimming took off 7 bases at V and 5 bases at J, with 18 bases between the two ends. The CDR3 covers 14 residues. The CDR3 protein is CASTPGAASNEQYF. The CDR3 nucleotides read TGTGCCAGCACCCCCGGGGCTGCATCTAACGAGCAGTACTTC.

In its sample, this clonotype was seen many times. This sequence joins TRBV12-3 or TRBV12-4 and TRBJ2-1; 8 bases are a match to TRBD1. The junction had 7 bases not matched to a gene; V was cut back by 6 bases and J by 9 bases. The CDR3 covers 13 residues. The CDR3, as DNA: TGTGCCAGCAGCAAAGGACAGGGCGCTGAGCAGTTCTTC. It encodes CASSKGQGAEQFF.

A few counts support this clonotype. The DNA for the CDR3 is TGTGCCAGCACCTTTGGGCTAGCGGGCTACAATGAGCAGTTCTTC. It translates to CASTFGLAGYNEQFF. The rearrangement uses TRBV12-3 or TRBV12-4 and TRBJ2-1; 8 positions agree with TRBD2. The CDR3 has 15 residues. J lost 3 bases, V lost 7 bases, and 8 bases had no gene match.

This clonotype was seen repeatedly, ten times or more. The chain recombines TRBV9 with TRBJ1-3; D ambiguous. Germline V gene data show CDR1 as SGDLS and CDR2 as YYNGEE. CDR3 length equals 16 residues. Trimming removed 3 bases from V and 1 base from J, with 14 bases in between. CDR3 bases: TGTGCCAGCAGCGCCAATCCCGTGTATTCTGGAAACACCATATATTTT. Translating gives CASSANPVYSGNTIYF.

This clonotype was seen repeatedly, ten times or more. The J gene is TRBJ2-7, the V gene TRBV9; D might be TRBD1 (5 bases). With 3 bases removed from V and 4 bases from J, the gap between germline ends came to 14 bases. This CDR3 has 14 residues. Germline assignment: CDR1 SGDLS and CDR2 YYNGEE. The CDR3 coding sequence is TGTGCCAGCAGCGCTGAACAGGACGGATACGAGCAGTACTTC. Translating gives CASSAEQDGYEQYF.

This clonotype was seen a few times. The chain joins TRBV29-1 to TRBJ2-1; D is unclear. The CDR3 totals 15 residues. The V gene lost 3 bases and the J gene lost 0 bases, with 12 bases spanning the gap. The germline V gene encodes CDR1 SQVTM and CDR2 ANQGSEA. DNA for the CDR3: TGCAGCGTTGATTACAAGCCCAGCTCCTACAATGAGCAGTTCTTC. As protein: CSVDYKPSSYNEQFF.

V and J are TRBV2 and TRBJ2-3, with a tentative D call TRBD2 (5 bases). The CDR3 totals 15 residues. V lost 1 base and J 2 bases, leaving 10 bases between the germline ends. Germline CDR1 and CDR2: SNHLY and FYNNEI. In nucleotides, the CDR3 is TGTGCCAGCAGTGAAGGGGTGGGAGCCACAGATACGCAGTATTTT. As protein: CASSEGVGATDTQYF.

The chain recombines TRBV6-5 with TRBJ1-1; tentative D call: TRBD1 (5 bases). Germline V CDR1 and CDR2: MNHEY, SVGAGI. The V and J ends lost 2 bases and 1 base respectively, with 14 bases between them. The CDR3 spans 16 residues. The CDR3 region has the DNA TGTGCCAGCAGTTACATGCAGGGCGAGAGGAACACTGAAGCTTTCTTT. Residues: CASSYMQGERNTEAFF.

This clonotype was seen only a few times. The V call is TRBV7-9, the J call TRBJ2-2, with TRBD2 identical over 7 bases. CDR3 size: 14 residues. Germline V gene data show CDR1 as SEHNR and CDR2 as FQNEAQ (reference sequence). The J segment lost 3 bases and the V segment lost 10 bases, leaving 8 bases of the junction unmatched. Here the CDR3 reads CANTLAAHTGELFF. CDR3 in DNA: TGTGCCAACACTCTAGCGGCCCACACCGGGGAGCTGTTTTTT.

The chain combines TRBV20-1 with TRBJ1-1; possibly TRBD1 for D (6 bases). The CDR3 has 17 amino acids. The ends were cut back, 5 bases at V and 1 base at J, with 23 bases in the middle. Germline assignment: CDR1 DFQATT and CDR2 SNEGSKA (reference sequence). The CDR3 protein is CSAAALGQLYENTEAFF. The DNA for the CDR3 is TGCAGTGCTGCCGCCTTAGGACAGCTATATGAGAACACTGAAGCTTTCTTT.

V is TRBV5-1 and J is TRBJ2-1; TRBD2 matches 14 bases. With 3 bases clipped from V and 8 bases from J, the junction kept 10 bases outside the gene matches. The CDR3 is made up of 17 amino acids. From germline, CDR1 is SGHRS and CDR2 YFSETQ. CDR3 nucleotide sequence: TGCGCCAGCAGCTGGGGGACTAGCGGGAGTATTCCCGATGAGCAGTTCTTC. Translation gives CASSWGTSGSIPDEQFF.

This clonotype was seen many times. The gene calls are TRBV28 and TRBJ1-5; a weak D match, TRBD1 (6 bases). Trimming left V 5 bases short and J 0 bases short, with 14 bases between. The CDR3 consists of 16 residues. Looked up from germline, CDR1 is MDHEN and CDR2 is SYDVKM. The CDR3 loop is CASSLGTLYSNQPQHF. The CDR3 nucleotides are TGTGCCAGCAGTCTGGGGACACTCTATAGCAATCAGCCCCAGCATTTT.

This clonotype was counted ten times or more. The CDR3 loop is CASSSGTGGFVEETQYF. CDR3 coding DNA: TGTGCCAGCAGCTCCGGGACAGGGGGCTTCGTTGAGGAGACCCAGTACTTC. The chain has TRBV25-1 and TRBJ2-5; 12 bases agree with TRBD1. The CDR3 has 17 amino acids. V shed 6 bases, J shed 5 bases, and the junction held 13 bases outside the gene matches. Looked up from germline, CDR1 is MGHDK and CDR2 is SYGVNS.

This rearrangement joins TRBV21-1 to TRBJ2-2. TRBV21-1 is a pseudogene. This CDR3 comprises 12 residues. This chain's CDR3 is CASSNSTGELFF. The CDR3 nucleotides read TGTGCCAGCAGCAATAGTACCGGGGAGCTGTTTTTT.

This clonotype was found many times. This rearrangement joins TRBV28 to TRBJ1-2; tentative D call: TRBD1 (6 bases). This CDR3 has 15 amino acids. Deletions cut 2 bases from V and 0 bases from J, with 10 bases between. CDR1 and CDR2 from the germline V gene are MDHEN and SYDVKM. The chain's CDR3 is CASSLEGEANYGYTF. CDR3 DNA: TGTGCCAGCAGTTTAGAGGGGGAGGCTAACTATGGCTACACCTTC.

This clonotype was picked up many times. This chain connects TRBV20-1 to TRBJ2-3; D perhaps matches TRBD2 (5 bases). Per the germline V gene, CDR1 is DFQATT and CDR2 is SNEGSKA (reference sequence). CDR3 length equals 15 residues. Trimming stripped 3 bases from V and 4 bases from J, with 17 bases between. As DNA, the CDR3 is TGCAGTGCTAGTGTGGTCGGGGTTGTATCAGATACGCAGTATTTT. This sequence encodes CSASVVGVVSDTQYF.

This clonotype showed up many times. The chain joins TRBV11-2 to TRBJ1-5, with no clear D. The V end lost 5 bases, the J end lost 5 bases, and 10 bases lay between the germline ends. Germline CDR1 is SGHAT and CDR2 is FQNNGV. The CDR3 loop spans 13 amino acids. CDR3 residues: CASSSSRDQPQHF. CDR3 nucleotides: TGTGCCAGCAGCAGCTCTAGAGATCAGCCCCAGCATTTT.

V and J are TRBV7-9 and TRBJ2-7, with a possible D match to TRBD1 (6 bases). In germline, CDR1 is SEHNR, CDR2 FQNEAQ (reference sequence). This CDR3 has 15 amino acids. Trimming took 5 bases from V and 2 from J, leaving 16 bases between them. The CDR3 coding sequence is TGTGCCAGCAGCCCGTATCGACAGGACCCCTACGAGCAGTACTTC. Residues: CASSPYRQDPYEQYF.

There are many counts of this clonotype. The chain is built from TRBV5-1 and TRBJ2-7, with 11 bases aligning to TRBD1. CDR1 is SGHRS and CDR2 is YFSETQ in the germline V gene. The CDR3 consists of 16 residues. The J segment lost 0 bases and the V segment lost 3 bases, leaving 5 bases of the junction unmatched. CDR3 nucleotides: TGCGCCAGCAGCTATGGAGGGACAGGGGGCTCCTACGAGCAGTACTTC. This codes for CASSYGGTGGSYEQYF. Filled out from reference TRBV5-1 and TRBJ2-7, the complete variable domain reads KAGVTQTPRYLIKTRGQQVTLSCSPISGHRSVSWYQQTPGQGLQFLFEYFSETQRNKGNFPGRFSGRQFSNSRSEMNVSTLELGDSALYLCASSYGGTGGSYEQYFGPGTRLTVT.